This T cell receptor (beta chain) came from a study of blood T cells in healthy people across ages. The use of a sample-barcoded 5' primer and a J-beta primer mix characterized a second PCR of about 7 to 12 cycles. TCRdb used MiXCR to reprocess the 5' RACE reads, holding one entry per CDR3 protein. The sample yields fewer than 900,000 distinct CDR3 sequences, about 34% seen once. The sequenced sample was blood. The clonotype comes from a man between 18 and 29 years old in good health.

CDR3 nucleotide sequence: TGTGCCAGCTCCGGGACTAGCCGAATCCATGAGCAGTACTTC. Its translation: CASSGTSRIHEQYF. The chain has TRBV28 and TRBJ2-5; TRBD2 matches at 9 bases. CDR3 length: 14 residues. V dropped 8 bases and J dropped 11; count of bases not matched to a gene: 15. Per germline, CDR1 MDHEN and CDR2 SYDVKM.